This T cell receptor beta chain originates from a study of T cells after yellow fever vaccination (dated by TCRdb to between 2017 and 2020). Some background on the complete study: Libraries from fractions with low cell numbers were prepared with the SMART-Seq v4 Ultra Low Input RNA kit. To follow T-cell clones before and after primary and booster YFV17D yellow fever vaccination, bulk TCR alpha and beta repertoires were sequenced over time. The cohort comprised two healthy male donors, one aged 18 to 30 and one aged 30 to 40 years. Blood was collected at multiple timepoints before and after primary and secondary immunization, and bulk PBMC replicates and cell subsets were isolated. Study-level results and caveats: A small fraction of clonotypes appeared in both the CD4 and CD8 compartments, likely as a result of convergent recombination. After the booster, most of the clones that had expanded following primary vaccination were detected again (about 95% of CD4 and roughly 90% of CD8), which suggests that memory was broadly maintained. Because abundant contaminating clonotypes from the bulk population could be contained in FACS-sorted repertoires, computational filtering was required. Because only two donors were included in the study, the extent to which the findings can be generalized is limited. Compared with the primary T-cell response, the secondary T-cell response was faster but weaker, reaching its peak on day 5 rather than on day 15.

Synthesis of TCR cDNA relied on 5'RACE template switching, a step that introduced a universal primer site along with unique molecular identifiers. Priming of cDNA synthesis was performed from both the TCR alpha and TCR beta constant segments. Two PCR steps were used to amplify libraries, with sample barcodes and sequencing adapters being added in the second step. Libraries were sequenced on Illumina HiSeq 2500 (2x100 bp) or NovaSeq (2x150 bp). The authors' analysis ran thus. MIGEC handled demultiplexing of reads and collapsing into UMI consensus sequences, while MiXCR performed V(D)J alignment. Clonotypes responding to the vaccine were identified with edgeR on replicate PBMC samples, with the criteria of FDR below 0.01 and a log2 fold change above 5 up to day 15. Each bulk clonotype was labeled CD4 or CD8 based on which sequenced repertoire, CD4 or CD8, contained the clonotype at higher abundance. TCRdb trimmed the raw reads at Q25, called clones with MiXCR and kept productive beta chains. Rows merge per CDR3 protein into single entries with the most common DNA and genes. The V and J calls, along with clone size, are taken from TCRdb and not from the paper's own processing. The sample yields roughly 500,000 distinct CDR3 sequences; about 19% were counted once. The ten largest clones add up to approximately 14% of the sample.

The sample's treatment or condition label, in plain terms: live attenuated yellow fever vaccine strain. Two biological replicates of bulk PBMCs were collected at each blood-draw timepoint. A standard Ficoll-Paque protocol was used to isolate PBMCs from peripheral blood. RNA was extracted with TriZol from bulk PBMCs, CD4 and CD8 fractions, and dextramer-positive and dextramer-negative fractions. V lost 0 bases and J lost 3 bases; the stretch between them is 18 bases long. CDR1 and CDR2, looked up from the germline V gene, are SGDLS and YYNGEE. From the cysteine up to the phenylalanine, the CDR3 has a length of 17 residues. The CDR3 DNA has 51 bases and is translated from base 1. A note on this clonotype: The specificity of this receptor is unknown. Base quality data are lacking; no much larger clone is found one base away.

The source of this sequence is a man aged 25 to 40 who received the YFV17D yellow fever vaccine. The chain is made from TRBV9 and TRBJ1-2; TRBD1 is a possible D gene, resting on 5 matching bases. This specimen consisted of PBMCs, obtained 15 days after the yellow fever booster vaccination. The CDR3 region has the sequence CASSVGLDSRAYYGYTF. The sequenced DNA is TGTGCCAGCAGCGTAGGTTTAGACAGCCGAGCGTACTATGGCTACACCTTC. With the portions outside the CDR3 filled from the reference TRBV9 and TRBJ1-2 genes, the complete variable region becomes DSGVTQTPKHLITATGQRVTLRCSPRSGDLSVYWYQQSLDQGLQFLIQYYNGEERAKGNILERFSAQQFPDLHSELNLSSLELGDSALYFCASSVGLDSRAYYGYTFGSGTRLTVV.